This TCR beta chain was profiled in a study of CD8 T cells in ankylosing spondylitis. TCRdb re-analysed the 5' RACE reads in MiXCR, keeping a single row per CDR3 protein. The sample comprises about 220,000 distinct CDR3 sequences, 20% to 30% of which are singletons, and just over 6.5% rests with the top ten. The CDR3 consists of 14 residues. Germline trimming cut 9 bases from V and 5 bases from J; bases unmatched to any gene: 11. CDR1 is ENHRY and CDR2 is SYGVKD in the germline V gene. This clonotype was seen repeatedly, ten times or more. What was sequenced was blood, either unsorted or a sorted T cell fraction (not recorded which). The sequence came from a male donor with ankylosing spondylitis or in good health (not recorded which). The V call is TRBV10-3, the J call TRBJ2-7, with 9 bases identical to TRBD1. CDR3 loop: CAIVPGQGFHEQYF. The DNA of the CDR3 is TGTGCCATTGTACCGGGACAGGGTTTCCACGAGCAGTACTTC.